One sample yielded the 16 T cell receptor beta chains listed below, sequenced in a study of blood T cell repertoires in COVID-19. Produced via immunoSEQ multiplex PCR; TCRdb's table is partial and in-frame only. This sample has roughly 670,000 clones, with about nine tenths found just once. Sequenced sample: peripheral blood. The receptors shown here come from a woman between 18 and 29 years old with acute or convalescent COVID-19.

This chain links TRBV24-1 with TRBJ1-3; TRBD1 aligns across 8 bases. Per the germline V gene, CDR1 is KGHDR and CDR2 is SFDVKD. This CDR3 is 15 amino acids long. The V and J ends lost 3 bases and 2 bases, in that order; junction bases with no gene match: 2. CDR3 region: CATSDTQGAGNTIYF. Here the CDR3 DNA reads TGTGCCACCAGTGATACACAGGGGGCTGGAAACACCATATATTTT.

The rearrangement uses TRBV2 and TRBJ1-1; 7 bases map to TRBD1. CDR3 length: 13 residues. Unmatched junction bases numbered 11, after V lost 10 bases and J lost 6 bases. Germline V gene data show CDR1 as SNHLY and CDR2 as FYNNEI. The CDR3 reads CATHRDRRAEAFF. In nucleotides, the CDR3 is TGTGCCACCCACCGGGACAGAAGAGCTGAAGCTTTCTTT.

The V and J genes are TRBV11-2 and TRBJ1-1; TRBD1 might be the D (6 bases). The CDR3 runs 12 residues. The germline V gene has CDR1 SGHAT and CDR2 FQNNGV. V was cut by 3 bases and J by 8 bases, with 10 bases left in between. Here the CDR3 reads CASSFRTAEAFF. The CDR3 DNA reads TGTGCCAGCAGCTTTAGGACAGCCGAAGCTTTCTTT.

This sequence joins TRBV5-6 and TRBJ2-7; no firm D call. CDR1 is SGHDT and CDR2 is YYEEEE in the germline V gene. Trimming cost V 0 bases and J 1 base, with 2 bases left between them. The CDR3 length is 12 residues. The CDR3 DNA is TGTGCCAGCAGCTTGGTATCCTACGAGCAGTACTTC. As protein: CASSLVSYEQYF.

This clone was observed once. V is TRBV5-6 and J is TRBJ2-5; 16 bases fit TRBD2. The V gene's germline CDR1 is SGHDT and CDR2 YYEEEE. The CDR3 contains 16 residues. V was clipped by 2 bases and J by 5 bases; unmatched bases: 3. The CDR3 DNA follows: TGTGCCAGCAGCTTTGGGACTAGCGGGGGGGCGGAGACCCAGTACTTC. The encoded protein is CASSFGTSGGAETQYF.

CDR3 nucleotide sequence: TGTGCCAGCAGTGAATATTACGGTGACAATGAGCAGTTCTTC. It yields the protein CASSEYYGDNEQFF. This rearrangement joins TRBV25-1 to TRBJ2-1, with unresolved D. The CDR3 is 14 residues long. Germline V gene sequence: CDR1 MGHDK, CDR2 SYGVNS. Trimming pared 0 bases from V and 5 bases from J, leaving 8 bases between.

This chain links TRBV19 with TRBJ2-2; D gene unclear. V lost 3 bases, J lost 4 bases, and 6 bases lay in between. The CDR3 runs 13 residues. CDR1 LNHDA and CDR2 SQIVND come from the germline V gene (reference sequence). For the CDR3, the DNA is TGTGCCAGTAGTATGGCTAGCACCGGGGAGCTGTTTTTT. Amino acid sequence: CASSMASTGELFF.

This sequence joins TRBV6-5 and TRBJ1-5; 8 bases agree with TRBD1. The CDR3 is 15 amino acids. Germline V lookup: CDR1 MNHEY, CDR2 SVGAGI. V lost 6 bases and J lost 6; bases outside the gene matches: 10. The CDR3 spells CASSPVGQGSQPQHF. CDR3 DNA sequence: TGTGCCAGCAGCCCAGTAGGACAGGGCAGTCAGCCCCAGCATTTT.

The V and J genes are TRBV10-3 and TRBJ2-1; no clear D gene. The V gene lost 4 bases and the J gene lost 13 bases, with 11 bases spanning the gap. The CDR3 totals 11 residues. Germline V gene sequence: CDR1 ENHRY, CDR2 SYGVKD. The CDR3 region is CAISGHRDQFF. In DNA form, the CDR3 reads TGTGCCATCAGTGGTCACAGAGATCAGTTCTTC.

This chain connects TRBV21-1 to TRBJ1-3; the table's D gene call, TRBD1, was not cross checked with the DNA. TRBV21-1 is deemed a pseudogene. The CDR3 consists of 18 residues. The CDR3 is CASSKGGRGHLSGNTIYF. DNA of the CDR3: TGTGCCAGCAGCAAAGGGGGTAGGGGACACCTATCTGGAAACACCATATATTTT.

V usage is TRBV15 and J usage is TRBJ1-2; 8 bases are shared with TRBD1. After removal of 5 bases from V and 0 bases from J, the junction contained 8 bases not matched to a gene. In germline, CDR1 is LNHNV, CDR2 YYDKDF (reference sequence). This CDR3 contains 16 residues. The CDR3 DNA reads as TGTGCCACCAGCCCCCGTTGGACAGGGTCTAACTATGGCTACACCTTC. Translation: CATSPRWTGSNYGYTF.

The chain is built from TRBV27 and TRBJ1-2; D is ambiguous. Trimming stripped 0 bases from V and 4 bases from J, with 9 bases between. Per the germline V gene, CDR1 is MNHEY and CDR2 is SMNVEV (reference sequence). The CDR3 consists of 14 residues. CDR3 sequence: CASSLSAEVYGYTF. The CDR3 nucleotides are TGTGCCAGCAGTTTATCGGCAGAAGTCTATGGCTACACCTTC.

The V and J genes are TRBV29-1 and TRBJ2-6; 8 bases map to TRBD1. There are 16 residues in the CDR3. V lost 5 bases, J lost 0 bases, and 6 bases stayed unmatched. CDR1 is SQVTM and CDR2 is ANQGSEA in the germline V gene. CDR3 DNA sequence: TGCAGCGTTTCCTCAGGGGGCGGCTCTGGGGCCAACGTCCTGACTTTC. It translates to CSVSSGGGSGANVLTF.

This clone appeared once. CDR3 DNA: TGTGCCAGCAGCGCGACCGGACAGGGGAAGTCACCCCTCCACTTT. Its translation is CASSATGQGKSPLHF. V and J are TRBV9 and TRBJ1-6; TRBD1 agrees at 9 bases. Trimming cost V 3 bases and J 10 bases; bases outside gene matches: 8. The CDR3 runs 15 residues. Germline assignment: CDR1 SGDLS and CDR2 YYNGEE.

The genes are TRBV6-1 and TRBJ1-3; D is uncertain. This CDR3 has 15 residues. V shed 2 bases and J shed 0 bases, with 8 bases lying between them. Germline CDR1 and CDR2: MNHNS and SASEGT. CDR3 residues: CASSESGRSGNTIYF. The CDR3 DNA reads TGTGCCAGCAGTGAATCAGGCCGCTCTGGAAACACCATATATTTT.

The chain joins TRBV18 to TRBJ1-3; tentative D call: TRBD1 (6 bases). The CDR3 has 17 amino acids. Trimming pared 5 bases from V and 0 bases from J, leaving 17 bases between. The germline V gene has CDR1 KGHSH and CDR2 LQKENI. CDR3 amino acids: CASSKTGPSSSGNTIYF. The CDR3 DNA is TGTGCCAGCTCAAAAACAGGGCCCTCCAGCTCTGGAAACACCATATATTTT.